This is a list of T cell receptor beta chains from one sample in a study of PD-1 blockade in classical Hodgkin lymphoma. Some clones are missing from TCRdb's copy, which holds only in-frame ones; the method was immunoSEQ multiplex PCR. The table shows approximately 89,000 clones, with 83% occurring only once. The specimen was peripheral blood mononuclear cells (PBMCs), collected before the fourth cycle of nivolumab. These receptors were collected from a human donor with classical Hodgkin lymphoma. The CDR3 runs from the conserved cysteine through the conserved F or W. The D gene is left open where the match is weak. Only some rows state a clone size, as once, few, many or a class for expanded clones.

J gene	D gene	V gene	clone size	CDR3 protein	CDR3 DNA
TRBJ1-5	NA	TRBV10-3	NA	CAISESRGTNQPQHF	TGTGCCATCAGTGAGTCGCGGGGGACAAATCAGCCCCAGCATTTT
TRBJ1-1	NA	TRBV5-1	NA	CASSILTAGTEAFF	TGCGCCAGCAGCATATTGACAGCAGGAACTGAAGCTTTCTTT
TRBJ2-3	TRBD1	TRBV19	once	CASGAGQARDTQYF	TGTGCCAGTGGGGCGGGACAGGCTCGTGATACGCAGTATTTT
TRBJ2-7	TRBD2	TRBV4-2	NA	CASSQDPGTSGWTYEQYF	TGTGCCAGCAGCCAAGATCCGGGGACTAGCGGGTGGACCTACGAGCAGTACTTC
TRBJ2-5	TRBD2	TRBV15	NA	CATSRVSGRRETQYF	TGTGCCACCAGCAGAGTTAGCGGGAGAAGAGAGACCCAGTACTTC
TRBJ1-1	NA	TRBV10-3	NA	CAISESGGNTEAFF	TGTGCCATCAGTGAGTCGGGTGGGAACACTGAAGCTTTCTTT
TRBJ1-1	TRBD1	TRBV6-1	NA	CASSATGLDTEAFF	TGTGCCAGCAGTGCGACAGGGTTGGACACTGAAGCTTTCTTT
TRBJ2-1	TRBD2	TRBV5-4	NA	CASSPASGSDYEQFF	TGTGCCAGCAGCCCGGCTAGCGGGAGTGACTATGAGCAGTTCTTC
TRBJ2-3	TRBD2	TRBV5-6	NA	CASSLVAGATDTQYF	TGTGCCAGCAGCTTGGTAGCGGGGGCGACAGATACGCAGTATTTT
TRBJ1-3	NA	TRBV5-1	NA	CASSLVLGSGNTIYF	TGCGCCAGCAGCTTGGTACTGGGGTCTGGAAACACCATATATTTT
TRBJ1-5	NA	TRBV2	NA	CASSGESNQPQHF	TGTGCCAGCAGTGGGGAGAGCAATCAGCCCCAGCATTTT
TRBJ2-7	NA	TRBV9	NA	CASSGGALGFRYEQYF	TGTGCCAGCAGCGGGGGCGCTCTCGGGTTTCGGTACGAGCAGTACTTC
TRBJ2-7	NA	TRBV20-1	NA	CSAQGNYEQYF	TGCAGTGCTCAGGGGAACTACGAGCAGTACTTC
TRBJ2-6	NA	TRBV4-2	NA	CASSQYQSSGANVLTF	TGTGCCAGCAGCCAATATCAGAGCTCTGGGGCCAACGTCCTGACTTTC
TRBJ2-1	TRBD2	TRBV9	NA	CASSVVSGSLASYNEQFF	TGTGCCAGCAGCGTAGTTAGCGGGAGCCTAGCCTCCTACAATGAGCAGTTCTTC
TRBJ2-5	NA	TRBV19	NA	CASGVHQETQYF	TGTGCCAGTGGAGTCCACCAAGAGACCCAGTACTTC
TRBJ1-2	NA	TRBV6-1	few	CASSDQSLALYGYTF	TGTGCCAGCAGTGATCAGAGCCTGGCCCTATATGGCTACACCTTC
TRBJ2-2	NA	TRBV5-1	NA	CASRPGTGELFF	TGCGCCAGCAGACCCGGCACCGGGGAGCTGTTTTTT
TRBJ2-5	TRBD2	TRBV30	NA	CAWSVLVGRGETQYF	TGTGCCTGGAGTGTACTGGTCGGGAGGGGAGAGACCCAGTACTTC
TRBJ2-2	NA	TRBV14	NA	CASSRKNTGELFF	TGTGCCAGCAGCCGAAAGAACACCGGGGAGCTGTTTTTT
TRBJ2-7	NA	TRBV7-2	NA	CASSLTGRGKNYEQYF	TGTGCCAGCAGCTTAACGGGGAGGGGGAAGAACTACGAGCAGTACTTC
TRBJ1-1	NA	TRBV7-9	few	CASSFTGEAFF	TGTGCCAGCAGCTTCACAGGAGAAGCTTTCTTT
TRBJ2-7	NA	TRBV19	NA	CASSRTSGTRTYEQYF	TGTGCCAGTAGTAGGACCTCCGGGACTCGAACCTACGAGCAGTACTTC
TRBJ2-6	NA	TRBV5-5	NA	CASSLLNSGANVLTF	TGTGCCAGCAGCTTGTTGAACTCTGGGGCCAACGTCCTGACTTTC
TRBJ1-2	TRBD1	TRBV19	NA	CASSGGQGENLNYGYTF	TGTGCCAGTAGTGGGGGACAGGGGGAAAACCTCAACTATGGCTACACCTTC
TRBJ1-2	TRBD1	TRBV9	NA	CASSPRTGGYGYTF	TGTGCCAGCAGCCCTCGGACAGGGGGGTATGGCTACACCTTC
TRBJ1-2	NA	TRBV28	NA	CASSAISLIGIAYGYTF	TGTGCCAGCAGTGCTATCAGTTTAATCGGAATAGCCTATGGCTACACCTTC
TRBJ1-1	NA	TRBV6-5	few	CASSYSKNTEAFF	TGTGCCAGCAGTTACTCAAAGAACACTGAAGCTTTCTTT
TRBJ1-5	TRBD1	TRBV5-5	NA	CASSAGTGGLSNQPQHF	TGTGCCAGCAGCGCCGGGACAGGGGGTTTAAGCAATCAGCCCCAGCATTTT
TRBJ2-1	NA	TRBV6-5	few	CASSYGAEFYNEQFF	TGTGCCAGCAGTTACGGAGCGGAGTTCTACAATGAGCAGTTCTTC
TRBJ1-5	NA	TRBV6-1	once	CATSFGGQPQHF	TGTGCCACCTCATTCGGAGGGCAGCCCCAGCATTTT
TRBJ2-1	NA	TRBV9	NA	CASSPRDSYNEQFF	TGTGCCAGCAGCCCCCGGGACTCCTACAATGAGCAGTTCTTC
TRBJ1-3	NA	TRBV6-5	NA	CASSYSPGSSGNTIYF	TGTGCCAGCAGTTACTCTCCAGGGTCTTCTGGAAACACCATATATTTT
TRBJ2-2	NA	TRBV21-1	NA	CASSTNQETGELFF	TGTGCCAGCAGCACTAATCAAGAGACCGGGGAGCTGTTTTTT
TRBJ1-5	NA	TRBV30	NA	CAWSGPPPQPQHF	TGTGCCTGGAGTGGCCCCCCGCCTCAGCCCCAGCATTTT
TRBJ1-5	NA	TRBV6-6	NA	CASRSDGNQPQHF	TGTGCCAGCAGGTCGGATGGAAATCAGCCCCAGCATTTT
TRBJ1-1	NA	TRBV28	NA	CASSSGPLNTEAFF	TGTGCCAGCAGTTCTGGGCCCTTGAACACTGAAGCTTTCTTT
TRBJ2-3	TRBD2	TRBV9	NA	CASSTRTSGYTQYF	TGTGCCAGCAGCACCCGGACTAGCGGTTATACGCAGTATTTT
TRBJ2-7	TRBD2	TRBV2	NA	CASSDDLAGALEQYF	TGTGCCAGCAGTGATGATCTAGCGGGAGCTCTCGAGCAGTACTTC
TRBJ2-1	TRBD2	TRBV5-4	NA	CASSLGGDYSEQFF	TGTGCCAGCAGCTTGGGGGGGGACTACAGTGAGCAGTTCTTC
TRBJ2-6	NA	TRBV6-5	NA	CASSYGGAGANVLTF	TGTGCCAGCAGTTACGGGGGAGCTGGGGCCAACGTCCTGACTTTC
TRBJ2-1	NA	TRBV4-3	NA	CASSRGQIAYNEQFF	TGCGCCAGCAGCCGAGGACAGATTGCCTACAATGAGCAGTTCTTC
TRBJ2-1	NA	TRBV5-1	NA	CASSRSPGLGVNEQFF	TGCGCCAGCAGCCGATCCCCGGGACTCGGGGTCAATGAGCAGTTCTTC
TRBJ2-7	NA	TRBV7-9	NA	CATTRGDSYEQYF	TGTGCCACCACCCGGGGAGACTCCTACGAGCAGTACTTC
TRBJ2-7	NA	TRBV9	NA	CASSVGSGVQWEQYF	TGTGCCAGCAGCGTAGGGAGTGGGGTCCAATGGGAGCAGTACTTC
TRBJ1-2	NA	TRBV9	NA	CASSVGGGGYTF	TGTGCCAGCAGCGTAGGAGGTGGTGGCTACACCTTC
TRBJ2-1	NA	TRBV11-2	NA	CASSLRLTADPYNEQFF	TGTGCCAGCAGCTTAAGATTGACAGCGGACCCCTACAATGAGCAGTTCTTC
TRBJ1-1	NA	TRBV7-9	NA	CASSFAGTMNTEAFF	TGTGCCAGCAGCTTCGCTGGAACCATGAACACTGAAGCTTTCTTT
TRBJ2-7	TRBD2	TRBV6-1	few	CASSVGTISGRLDEQYF	TGTGCCAGCAGTGTCGGGACAATTAGCGGGAGGCTCGACGAGCAGTACTTC
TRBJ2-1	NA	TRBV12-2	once	CASRLESGSSYNEQFF	TGTGCAAGTCGCTTAGAGAGCGGGAGCTCCTACAATGAGCAGTTCTTC
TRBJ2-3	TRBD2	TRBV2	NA	CASSGASGRRDTQYF	TGTGCCAGCAGTGGGGCTAGCGGGAGGAGAGATACGCAGTATTTT
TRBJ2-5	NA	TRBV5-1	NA	CASKGGAAGQETQYF	TGCGCCAGCAAGGGGGGAGCGGCAGGCCAAGAGACCCAGTACTTC